These 30 T cell receptor beta chains share one sample of origin, sequenced in a study of T cell responses to AZD1222 COVID-19 vaccine. Using immunoSEQ multiplex PCR, the repertoire was profiled, and TCRdb retains in-frame clones only, with some absent. The sample yields 100,000 to 110,000 clones, 80% to 95% seen once. This material consisted of peripheral blood, taken on day 0 of AZD1222 vaccination. Source of these receptors: an adult in good health.

V is TRBV10-3 and J is TRBJ1-5; D is unresolved. The CDR3 has 13 residues. CDR1 and CDR2 (germline): ENHRY, SYGVKD. V was clipped by 4 bases and J by 3 bases, with 7 bases between them. CDR3 in amino acids: CAISANDNQPQHF. The CDR3 region has the DNA TGTGCCATCAGTGCCAATGACAATCAGCCCCAGCATTTT.

The gene calls are TRBV5-8 and TRBJ1-5; D might be TRBD1 (5 bases). Germline-derived CDR1 and CDR2 are SGHTS and YDEGEE. V was cut by 3 bases and J by 6 bases, with 19 bases left in between. The CDR3 contains 16 residues. The CDR3 sequence is CASSYGGVTWSQPQHF. The DNA of the CDR3 is TGTGCCAGCAGCTACGGGGGGGTTACCTGGAGTCAGCCCCAGCATTTT. Drawing the rest from reference TRBV5-8 and TRBJ1-5, the complete variable domain is EAGVTQSPTHLIKTRGQQATLRCSPISGHTSVYWYQQALGLGLQFLLWYDEGEERNRGNFPPRFSGRQFPNYSSELNVNALELEDSALYLCASSYGGVTWSQPQHFGDGTRLSIL.

V gene TRBV28 combines with J gene TRBJ1-6, with D possibly being TRBD1 (6 bases). The CDR3 extends over 15 amino acids. Looked up from germline, CDR1 is MDHEN and CDR2 is SYDVKM. The V end lost 5 bases, the J end lost 7 bases, and 15 bases lay between the germline ends. The CDR3 sequence is CASSTEGVLNSPLHF. DNA of the CDR3: TGTGCCAGCAGTACGGAGGGGGTGCTGAATTCACCCCTCCACTTT.

The chain employs TRBV6-5 and TRBJ2-7; TRBD1 agrees at 9 bases. Germline V lookup: CDR1 MNHEY, CDR2 SVGAGI. V was pared by 2 bases and J by 0 bases, with 2 bases of the junction left unmatched. The length of the CDR3 is 15 residues. As DNA, the CDR3 is TGTGCCAGCAGTTACGACAGGGGGGACTCCTACGAGCAGTACTTC. Translating it yields CASSYDRGDSYEQYF.

The chain employs TRBV19 and TRBJ1-5; D gene unclear. CDR3 size: 13 residues. Trimming stripped 0 bases from V and 6 bases from J, with 6 bases between. Germline assignment: CDR1 LNHDA and CDR2 SQIVND (reference sequence). The CDR3 DNA is TGTGCCAGTAGTATAGATTTTCCTCAGCCCCAGCATTTT. It specifies CASSIDFPQPQHF.

In its sample, this clone was seen once. This sequence joins TRBV7-3 and TRBJ1-1; 7 bases are a match to TRBD1. Germline CDR1 is SGHTA and CDR2 is FQGTGA. The CDR3 runs to 13 residues. With 8 bases clipped from V and 3 bases from J, the junction kept 6 bases outside the gene matches. CDR3 in DNA: TGTGCCAGCTCGGGCCAGGGGGACACTGAAGCTTTCTTT. Translating it yields CASSGQGDTEAFF.

The CDR3 sequence is CASSLSGQGSYEQYF. CDR3 coding DNA: TGTGCCAGCTCACTATCGGGACAGGGTTCCTACGAGCAGTACTTC. The chain uses TRBV18 and TRBJ2-7, with 9 bases identical to TRBD1. Trimming took 4 bases from V and 1 from J; bases not matched to a gene: 5. CDR1 KGHSH and CDR2 LQKENI come from the germline V gene. The CDR3 sequence is 15 residues long. Full variable domain (missing parts from reference TRBV18 and TRBJ2-7): NAGVMQNPRHLVRRRGQEARLRCSPMKGHSHVYWYRQLPEEGLKFMVYLQKENIIDESGMPKERFSAEFPKEGPSILRIQQVVRGDSAAYFCASSLSGQGSYEQYFGPGTRLTVT.

The rearrangement links TRBV7-2 to TRBJ1-2; D is unclear. V dropped 8 bases and J dropped 8 bases, with 18 bases sitting between them. The CDR3 consists of 13 residues. CDR1 SGHTA and CDR2 FQGNSA come from the germline V gene. CDR3 sequence: CASDLYRGEGYTF. The CDR3 nucleotides are TGTGCCAGCGACTTATACCGCGGCGAGGGCTACACCTTC.

The V and J genes are TRBV5-6 and TRBJ1-1; no clear D. Trimming took 0 bases from V and 1 from J, leaving 7 bases between them. CDR3 length: 14 amino acids. Germline V CDR1 and CDR2: SGHDT, YYEEEE. Here the CDR3 DNA reads TGTGCCAGCAGCTTGGGGGCGCGGAACACTGAAGCTTTCTTT. This translates into CASSLGARNTEAFF.

This sequence joins TRBV13 and TRBJ1-4; D is perhaps TRBD1 (6 bases). V lost 1 base, J lost 6 bases, and 9 bases lay in between. Germline loops: CDR1 PRHDT, CDR2 FYEKMQ (reference sequence). The CDR3 consists of 14 residues. The CDR3, as DNA: TGTGCCAGCAGCTTAGTAGGGGGAGATGAAAAACTGTTTTTT. Residues: CASSLVGGDEKLFF. Full variable domain (rest looked up from reference TRBV13 and TRBJ1-4): AAGVIQSPRHLIKEKRETATLKCYPIPRHDTVYWYQQGPGQDPQFLISFYEKMQSDKGSIPDRFSAQQFSDYHSELNMSSLELGDSALYFCASSLVGGDEKLFFGSGTQLSVL.

J is TRBJ2-7 and V is TRBV4-2, with D possibly being TRBD2 (6 bases). Germline CDR1 LGHNA, CDR2 YNFKEQ. Trimming took 3 bases from V and 1 from J, leaving 19 bases between them. This CDR3 is built from 17 residues. The CDR3 protein is CASSHAGSGSGSYEQYF. The CDR3 DNA sequence: TGTGCCAGCAGCCACGCAGGGTCCGGGAGCGGATCCTACGAGCAGTACTTC.

This chain uses TRBV6-5 with TRBJ2-7; perhaps TRBD2 as D (5 bases). CDR1 is MNHEY, CDR2 SVGAGI, per germline. The V gene lost 8 bases and the J gene lost 1 base, with 18 bases spanning the gap. The CDR3 has 15 residues. CDR3 amino acids: CASLFRDIRSYEQYF. CDR3 nucleotide sequence: TGTGCCAGCTTATTCCGGGATATACGTTCCTACGAGCAGTACTTC.

The chain is built from TRBV11-2 and TRBJ2-4, with TRBD1 identical over 7 bases. From germline, CDR1 is SGHAT and CDR2 FQNNGV. The trim removed 5 bases at V and 0 bases at J, leaving 13 bases unmatched. The CDR3 extends over 18 amino acids. The CDR3 here is CASSQPGQPALAKNIQYF. In nucleotides, the CDR3 is TGTGCCAGCAGCCAACCGGGACAGCCTGCTCTAGCCAAAAACATTCAGTACTTC.

This clone was seen just once. The CDR3 reads CASLVTDTGELFF. The CDR3 bases are TGCGCCAGCTTAGTGACAGACACCGGGGAGCTGTTTTTT. The chain is built from TRBV5-1 and TRBJ2-2, with D perhaps TRBD1 (5 bases). Trimming cost V 7 bases and J 3 bases, with 10 bases left between them. Germline V lookup: CDR1 SGHRS, CDR2 YFSETQ. The CDR3 contains 13 residues.

The rearrangement joins TRBV25-1 to TRBJ1-4; tentatively, D is TRBD1 (6 bases). Germline CDR1 is MGHDK and CDR2 is SYGVNS. There are 18 residues in the CDR3. Trimming removed 1 base from V and 6 bases from J, with 21 bases in between. The CDR3 spells CASSESSQGWGRDEKLFF. The CDR3 DNA is TGTGCCAGCAGTGAATCCTCACAGGGATGGGGGCGGGATGAAAAACTGTTTTTT.

This clone was detected once. The rearrangement uses TRBV6-4 and TRBJ2-3, with 10 bases identical to TRBD2. V gave up 2 bases and J gave up 2 bases; unmatched junction bases: 4. The germline V gene has CDR1 MRHNA and CDR2 SNTAGT. The CDR3 is made up of 16 amino acids. CDR3 sequence reads: CASSDGLAANTDTQYF. The CDR3 nucleotides are TGTGCCAGCAGTGACGGACTAGCGGCAAACACAGATACGCAGTATTTT.

The V gene is TRBV7-6, the J gene TRBJ2-7; TRBD1 matches 8 bases. The CDR3 has 15 residues. Trimming took 5 bases from V and 1 from J; bases not matched to a gene: 7. From germline, CDR1 is SGHVS and CDR2 FNYEAQ. The CDR3: CASSPRTGRSYEQYF. The CDR3, as DNA: TGTGCCAGCAGCCCCCGGACAGGGAGATCCTACGAGCAGTACTTC.

The genes are TRBV7-2 and TRBJ2-1, with D hard to call. Trimming stripped 5 bases from V and 7 bases from J, with 18 bases between. The CDR3 extends over 15 amino acids. Germline V gives CDR1 SGHTA, CDR2 FQGNSA. The DNA of the CDR3 is TGTGCCAGCAGCGCGGCCAGAACTTTGCGGAATGAGCAGTTCTTC. This gives the protein CASSAARTLRNEQFF.

V gene TRBV28 combines with J gene TRBJ1-1; D remains ambiguous. The germline V gene has CDR1 MDHEN and CDR2 SYDVKM. This CDR3 comprises 13 residues. Between the trimmed V and J ends, which lost 7 bases and 6 bases, there was a span of 15 bases. This CDR3 is CASNPLPGAEAFF. In nucleotides, the CDR3 is TGTGCCAGCAATCCTCTCCCTGGGGCTGAAGCTTTCTTT.

The chain uses TRBV11-3 and TRBJ1-1; D not certain. The CDR3 spans 13 residues. Germline CDR1 SGHNT, CDR2 YENEEA. V lost 5 bases and J 0 bases, leaving 7 bases between the germline ends. CDR3 coding DNA: TGTGCCAGCAGCCTAAGCATGAACACTGAAGCTTTCTTT. The encoded protein is CASSLSMNTEAFF.

The V and J genes are TRBV28 and TRBJ2-3; 13 bases fit TRBD2. Germline V gene sequence: CDR1 MDHEN, CDR2 SYDVKM. This CDR3 contains 14 residues. V was clipped by 8 bases and J by 4 bases; unmatched bases: 3. The CDR3 sequence: CASGTSGMADTQYF. The DNA for the CDR3 is TGTGCCAGCGGGACTAGCGGGATGGCAGATACGCAGTATTTT.

This chain connects TRBV19 to TRBJ2-5; D is ambiguous. V shed 7 bases and J shed 2 bases, with 14 bases lying between them. The CDR3 is made up of 14 amino acids. CDR1 is LNHDA, CDR2 SQIVND, per germline (reference sequence). CDR3 in amino acids: CASTPRVGQETQYF. The CDR3 DNA reads TGTGCCAGTACCCCCCGGGTGGGGCAAGAGACCCAGTACTTC.

This chain links TRBV29-1 with TRBJ1-2, with D hard to call. This CDR3 region has 13 residues. Germline loops: CDR1 SQVTM, CDR2 ANQGSEA. Trimming pared 7 bases from V and 6 bases from J, leaving 18 bases between. The CDR3: CSDSTRGVNGYTF. CDR3 bases: TGCAGCGACTCCACCCGCGGGGTTAATGGCTACACCTTC.

CDR3 DNA sequence: TGCGCCAGCAGCCAAACCGTCGTGGAAGGGACCTACGAGCAGTACTTC. Its translation is CASSQTVVEGTYEQYF. The rearrangement links TRBV4-1 to TRBJ2-7; D unclear. The CDR3 length is 16 residues. Germline V CDR1 and CDR2: MGHRA, YSYEKL. V lost 2 bases and J 2 bases, leaving 16 bases between the germline ends.

The genes are TRBV28 and TRBJ2-7; maybe TRBD1 (6 bases). The germline gives CDR1 MDHEN, CDR2 SYDVKM. The V and J ends lost 9 bases and 3 bases respectively, with 12 bases between them. CDR3 length: 12 residues. Here the CDR3 reads CASEDSIYEQYF. Here the CDR3 DNA reads TGTGCCAGTGAGGACAGCATCTACGAGCAGTACTTC.

The gene calls are TRBV27 and TRBJ2-7; 11 nucleotides agree with TRBD1. Per germline, CDR1 MNHEY and CDR2 SMNVEV (reference sequence). The CDR3 spans 15 residues. Unmatched junction bases numbered 2, after V lost 3 bases and J lost 1 base. CDR3 sequence (DNA): TGTGCCAGCAGTTTCCGGGACAGGGGGTCCTACGAGCAGTACTTC. The encoded protein is CASSFRDRGSYEQYF.

The chain uses TRBV11-2 and TRBJ1-5; D gene unclear. V shed 2 bases and J shed 2 bases, with 10 bases lying between them. The CDR3 covers 15 residues. Germline V gene sequence: CDR1 SGHAT, CDR2 FQNNGV. CDR3 sequence: CASSLFPDGNQPQHF. The CDR3 DNA reads TGTGCCAGCAGCTTATTCCCCGACGGCAATCAGCCCCAGCATTTT.

V usage is TRBV28 and J usage is TRBJ1-6; 10 positions agree with TRBD1. CDR1 is MDHEN, CDR2 SYDVKM, per germline. The length of the CDR3 is 17 residues. The V gene end was trimmed by 1 base and the J gene end by 13 bases; junction bases not matched to a gene: 13. The CDR3 DNA follows: TGTGCCAGCAGTTTATCTTTCTTGGGGGACAGGGGAGTTCCCCTCCACTTT. It codes for CASSLSFLGDRGVPLHF.

The chain has TRBV28 and TRBJ2-1, with a tentative D call TRBD1 (6 bases). The V end lost 7 bases, the J end lost 5 bases, and 15 bases lay between the germline ends. CDR3 size: 14 residues. CDR1 is MDHEN, CDR2 SYDVKM, per germline. The CDR3 nucleotides are TGTGCCAGCATTGACCGGGACACACACAATGAGCAGTTCTTC. It yields the protein CASIDRDTHNEQFF.

V usage is TRBV10-2 and J usage is TRBJ2-2, with 11 bases lining up with TRBD2. This CDR3 is 18 amino acids long. From germline, CDR1 is WSHSY and CDR2 SAAADI. The junction had 9 bases not matched to a gene; V was cut back by 1 base and J by 5 bases. The CDR3: CASSEWEFGTSGTGELFF. CDR3 sequence (DNA): TGCGCCAGCAGTGAGTGGGAGTTCGGGACTAGCGGAACCGGGGAGCTGTTTTTT.